The next 7 T cell receptor beta chains were all read from a single sample in a study of OX40 agonist ivuxolimab in advanced cancers. TCRdb's table, derived via immunoSEQ multiplex PCR, lists solely in-frame clones and lacks some. The sample lists around 61,000 clones; roughly 85% were seen once. The material sequenced was CD4+ or CD8+ T cells sorted from blood, taken in a trial of the OX40 agonist ivuxolimab. The receptors originated from an adult with an advanced solid tumor such as melanoma, head and neck, liver or kidney cancer.

The CDR3 bases are TGTGCCAGCAGTGAAGGGGGCTCTGGAAACACCATATATTTT. Its protein is CASSEGGSGNTIYF. The V and J genes are TRBV25-1 and TRBJ1-3; D is perhaps TRBD1 (5 bases). The length of the CDR3 is 14 residues. CDR1 is MGHDK and CDR2 is SYGVNS in the germline V gene. The germline V and J ends were trimmed by 2 bases and 0 bases, with 5 bases remaining between them.

V usage is TRBV7-2 and J usage is TRBJ2-7, with TRBD2 identical over 8 bases. This CDR3 has 15 amino acids. CDR1 is SGHTA, CDR2 FQGNSA, per germline. The trim removed 5 bases at V and 1 base at J, leaving 7 bases unmatched. CDR3 nucleotide sequence: TGTGCCAGCAGCCGGGAGGGAGTCCTTTCCTACGAGCAGTACTTC. It translates to CASSREGVLSYEQYF.

The chain uses TRBV6-5 and TRBJ1-3; D ambiguous. Germline V gives CDR1 MNHEY, CDR2 SVGAGI. Between the trimmed V and J ends, which lost 4 bases and 0 bases, there was a span of 13 bases. The CDR3 covers 16 residues. The CDR3 sequence: CASSSILTGSGNTIYF. CDR3 DNA sequence: TGTGCCAGCAGTTCCATTCTTACTGGCTCTGGAAACACCATATATTTT.

The gene calls are TRBV6-1 and TRBJ1-1; 8 nucleotides align to TRBD1. The V segment lost 6 bases and the J segment 2 bases; nucleotides outside the gene matches: 5. This CDR3 contains 14 residues. The germline gives CDR1 MNHNS, CDR2 SASEGT. The CDR3 reads CASRRGTGNTEAFF. The CDR3 nucleotides are TGTGCCAGCAGAAGGGGGACAGGTAACACTGAAGCTTTCTTT.

The chain joins TRBV9 to TRBJ2-2; possibly TRBD2 for D (5 bases). Germline CDR1 and CDR2: SGDLS and YYNGEE. V lost 0 bases, J lost 4 bases, and 10 bases lay in between. This CDR3 is 15 amino acids long. The CDR3 loop reads CASSVAGVGTGELFF. The CDR3 nucleotides are TGTGCCAGCAGCGTAGCCGGGGTGGGCACCGGGGAGCTGTTTTTT.

The chain combines TRBV2 with TRBJ1-3; D may be TRBD1 (6 bases). Trimming stripped 6 bases from V and 0 bases from J, with 12 bases between. CDR1 and CDR2 from the germline V gene are SNHLY and FYNNEI. The CDR3 totals 15 residues. CDR3 nucleotides: TGTGCCAGCAGCACTACAGGGAACTCTGGAAACACCATATATTTT. Translating gives CASSTTGNSGNTIYF.

The rearrangement links TRBV12-5 to TRBJ1-6; a weak D match, TRBD1 (6 bases). Germline V gives CDR1 LGHNT, CDR2 FRNRAP. Between the trimmed V and J ends, which lost 7 bases and 0 bases, there was a span of 13 bases. This CDR3 comprises 16 residues. CDR3 amino acids: CASASTGSSYNSPLHF. The DNA of the CDR3 is TGTGCTAGTGCTTCTACAGGGAGCTCCTATAATTCACCCCTCCACTTT.